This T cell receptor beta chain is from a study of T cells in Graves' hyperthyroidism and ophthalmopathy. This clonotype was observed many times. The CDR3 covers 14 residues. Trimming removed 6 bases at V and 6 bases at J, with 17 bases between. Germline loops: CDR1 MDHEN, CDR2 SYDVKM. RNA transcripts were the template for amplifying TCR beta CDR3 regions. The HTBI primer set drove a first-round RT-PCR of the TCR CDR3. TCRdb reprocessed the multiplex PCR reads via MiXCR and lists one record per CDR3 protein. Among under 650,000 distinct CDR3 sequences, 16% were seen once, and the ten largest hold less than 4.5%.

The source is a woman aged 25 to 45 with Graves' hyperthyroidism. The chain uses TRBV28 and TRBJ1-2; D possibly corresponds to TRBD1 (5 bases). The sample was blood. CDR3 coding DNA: TGTGCCAGCAGCCTAGGGACGGGTTCAAATGGCTACACCTTC. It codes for CASSLGTGSNGYTF.